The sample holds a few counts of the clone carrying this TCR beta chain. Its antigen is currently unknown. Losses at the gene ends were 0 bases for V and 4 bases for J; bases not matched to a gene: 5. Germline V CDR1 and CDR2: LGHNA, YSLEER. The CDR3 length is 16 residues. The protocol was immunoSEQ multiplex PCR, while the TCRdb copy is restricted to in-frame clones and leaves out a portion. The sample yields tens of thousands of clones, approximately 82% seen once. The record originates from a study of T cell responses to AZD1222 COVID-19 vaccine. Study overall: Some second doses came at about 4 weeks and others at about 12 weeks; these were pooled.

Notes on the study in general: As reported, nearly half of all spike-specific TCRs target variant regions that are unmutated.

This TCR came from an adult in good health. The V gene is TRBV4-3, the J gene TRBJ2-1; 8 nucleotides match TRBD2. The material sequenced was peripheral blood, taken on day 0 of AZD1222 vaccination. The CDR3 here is CASSQESSGAYNEQFF. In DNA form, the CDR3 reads TGCGCCAGCAGCCAAGAGAGTAGCGGGGCTTACAATGAGCAGTTCTTC.